These 2 T cell receptor beta chains share one sample of origin, sequenced in a study of cytomegalovirus exposure and HLA in healthy donors. The study ran its PCR with 60 Vbeta and 13 Jbeta primers. The data were produced by immunoSEQ multiplex PCR, yet TCRdb's version contains in-frame clones alone and is incomplete. The table lists approximately 160,000 clones, roughly 77% of them singletons. The source material was PBMCs. These receptors all stem from a woman aged 35 to 49 in good health and CMV-seropositive.

The table lists this clone with a few counts. The chain employs TRBV15 and TRBJ1-4, with 9 bases aligning to TRBD1. The CDR3 spans 14 residues. The V gene's germline CDR1 is LNHNV and CDR2 YYDKDF (reference sequence). The junction had 6 bases not matched to a gene; V was cut back by 5 bases and J by 8 bases. This CDR3 reads CATSETGGLEKLFF. The CDR3 DNA reads TGTGCCACCAGCGAAACAGGGGGCCTCGAAAAACTGTTTTTT.

The chain employs TRBV2 and TRBJ2-5; no clear D. Germline V gene lookup returns CDR1 SNHLY and CDR2 FYNNEI. The V and J ends lost 1 base and 6 bases respectively, with 9 bases between them. This CDR3 has 13 residues. DNA for the CDR3: TGTGCCAGCAGTGAAGTCCCAGTGAAGACCCAGTACTTC. It encodes CASSEVPVKTQYF. Complete variable domain (other parts from reference TRBV2 and TRBJ2-5): EPEVTQTPSHQVTQMGQEVILRCVPISNHLYFYWYRQILGQKVEFLVSFYNNEISEKSEIFDDQFSVERPDGSNFTLKIRSTKLEDSAMYFCASSEVPVKTQYFGPGTRLLVL.